These 21 T cell receptor beta chains originate from one sample sequenced in a study of graft-versus-host responses after intestinal transplantation. Plating of about 200,000 CFSE-labeled responder cells was done together with about 200,000 irradiated, violet-dye-labeled stimulator cells. Sequencing used immunoSEQ multiplex PCR; TCRdb keeps in-frame clones, though not all of them. The sample lists about 12,000 clones; 35% were seen once. This material consisted of alloreactive CD8+ T cells from a mixed lymphocyte reaction culture, taken before intestinal transplant. Subset given: CFSE-low proliferating T cells sorted from approximately six-day pre-transplant mixed lymphocyte reaction (GvH or HvG direction). The source of these receptors is a human patient who received an intestinal transplant.

V gene TRBV6-5 combines with J gene TRBJ2-1; 12 bases agree with TRBD2. The CDR3 covers 15 residues. The junction had 6 bases not matched to a gene; V was cut back by 8 bases and J by 4 bases. Germline V CDR1 and CDR2: MNHEY, SVGAGI. The CDR3 sequence is CASAPLAGGYNEQFF. The CDR3 DNA follows: TGTGCCAGCGCGCCTCTAGCGGGAGGGTACAATGAGCAGTTCTTC.

About this clone: A read error may account for a junction end that differs from germline. The chain employs TRBV9 and TRBJ2-2; 7 bases align to TRBD2. CDR3 size: 17 residues. Germline loops: CDR1 SGDLS, CDR2 YYNGEE. The CDR3 DNA sequence: TGTGCCAGCCGCGTATATGGGGGGGAGGCGAACACCGGGGAGCTGTTTTTT. This encodes CASRVYGGEANTGELFF.

The chain has TRBV2 and TRBJ1-3; D is perhaps TRBD1 (5 bases). Trimming removed 6 bases at V and 4 bases at J, with 10 bases between. The germline CDR1 and CDR2 sequences are SNHLY and FYNNEI. This CDR3 contains 13 residues. In DNA form, the CDR3 reads TGTGCCAGCAGCGGGGGTACCGGAAACACCATATATTTT. Translation: CASSGGTGNTIYF.

This clone was seen a few times. The chain links TRBV6-6 to TRBJ1-5; TRBD1 agrees at 8 bases. This CDR3 has 14 amino acids. Trimming removed 6 bases from V and 3 bases from J; junction bases left unmatched: 4. The germline CDR1 and CDR2 sequences are MNHNY and SVGAGI (reference sequence). The CDR3 sequence is CASSMTGVNQPQHF. The DNA for the CDR3 is TGTGCCAGCAGCATGACAGGGGTCAATCAGCCCCAGCATTTT.

This chain connects TRBV4-2 to TRBJ1-2; D is uncertain. Trimming removed 4 bases at V and 8 bases at J, with 14 bases between. Germline loops: CDR1 LGHNA, CDR2 YNFKEQ. The CDR3 extends over 13 amino acids. CDR3 in DNA: TGTGCCAGCAGCCTTACTCCAAGGTGGGGCTACACCTTC. Translated, it gives CASSLTPRWGYTF.

The rearrangement joins TRBV9 to TRBJ1-1; 8 bases map to TRBD1. Per germline, CDR1 SGDLS and CDR2 YYNGEE. With V trimmed by 4 bases and J by 0 bases, 8 bases remained unmatched. The CDR3 length is 16 residues. The DNA for the CDR3 is TGTGCCAGCAGCTCAGGGACAGGCCTCTTGAACACTGAAGCTTTCTTT. This codes for CASSSGTGLLNTEAFF.

This clone was seen just once. The chain employs TRBV27 and TRBJ2-5, with a weak D call TRBD1 (6 bases). TRBJ2-7 matches the DNA end more closely, so the J call is doubtful. Germline-derived CDR1 and CDR2 are MNHEY and SMNVEV (reference sequence). The CDR3 consists of 14 residues. CDR3 sequence reads: CASSLTGTNYEQYF. For the CDR3, the DNA is TGTGCCAGCAGTTTAACAGGGACAAACTACGAGCAGTACTTC.

This sequence joins TRBV4-2 and TRBJ2-7, with D maybe TRBD2 (5 bases). This CDR3 comprises 14 residues. Germline CDR1 and CDR2: LGHNA and YNFKEQ. V lost 0 bases and J lost 2, with 8 bases in between. DNA for the CDR3: TGTGCCAGCAGCCAAGATACGGGGACCTACGAGCAGTACTTC. Translation: CASSQDTGTYEQYF.

The CDR3 DNA sequence: TGTGCCACCAGCAGAGACCGGGACATGAGAGGCTACACCTTC. It translates to CATSRDRDMRGYTF. This chain connects TRBV15 to TRBJ1-2; a possible D gene is TRBD1 (6 bases). With 0 bases removed from V and 8 bases from J, the gap between germline ends came to 13 bases. CDR1 is LNHNV, CDR2 YYDKDF, per germline (reference sequence). The CDR3 has 14 residues.

This rearrangement joins TRBV28 to TRBJ1-4; 7 nucleotides agree with TRBD1. Per the germline V gene, CDR1 is MDHEN and CDR2 is SYDVKM. V trimming: 5 bases; J trimming: 8 bases; junction bases outside the gene matches: 5. The CDR3 runs 13 residues. As DNA, the CDR3 is TGTGCCAGCAGTCAACAGGGGTACGAAAAACTGTTTTTT. This sequence encodes CASSQQGYEKLFF.

By its share, this clone is medium-sized. The chain couples TRBV13 to TRBJ2-7; TRBD2 agrees at 8 bases. The CDR3 loop spans 14 amino acids. The J segment lost 1 base and the V segment lost 3 bases, leaving 2 bases of the junction unmatched. Germline V gives CDR1 PRHDT, CDR2 FYEKMQ (reference sequence). CDR3 protein: CASSFTSGSYEQYF. The CDR3 DNA follows: TGTGCCAGCAGCTTCACTAGCGGTTCCTACGAGCAGTACTTC.

This rearrangement joins TRBV27 to TRBJ2-1; D is perhaps TRBD2 (6 bases). This CDR3 is 12 amino acids long. V lost 3 bases and J 7 bases, leaving 7 bases between the germline ends. Germline V gene lookup returns CDR1 MNHEY and CDR2 SMNVEV (reference sequence). In DNA form, the CDR3 reads TGTGCCAGCAGTTTTGGGGGGAATGAGCAGTTCTTC. Translation: CASSFGGNEQFF.

J is TRBJ1-2 and V is TRBV11-1; possibly TRBD1 for D (5 bases). Looked up from germline, CDR1 is SGHAT and CDR2 is FQDESV (reference sequence). Trimming stripped 4 bases from V and 5 bases from J, with 14 bases between. The CDR3 is 14 residues long. Written as DNA, the CDR3 is TGTGCCAGCAGCTCTGGGGCCGGTGGGTATGGCTACACCTTC. Protein sequence: CASSSGAGGYGYTF.

Concerning this clone itself: This sample includes further DNA sequences coding for the same CDR3. V gene TRBV27 combines with J gene TRBJ2-7; D is unresolved. Trimming took 4 bases from V and 0 from J, leaving 7 bases between them. Germline V CDR1 and CDR2: MNHEY, SMNVEV (reference sequence). The CDR3 runs 13 residues. The CDR3 DNA sequence: TGTGCCAGCAGTTCCGGGCCCTCCTACGAGCAGTACTTC. Its translation is CASSSGPSYEQYF.

This clone has just a few counts. V usage is TRBV5-8 and J usage is TRBJ1-2; D gene uncertain. With 2 bases removed from V and 4 bases from J, the gap between germline ends came to 9 bases. Germline CDR1 is SGHTS and CDR2 is YDEGEE. This CDR3 contains 13 residues. The CDR3 loop reads CASSFEVRYGYTF. For the CDR3, the DNA is TGTGCCAGCAGCTTCGAGGTGCGCTATGGCTACACCTTC.

The chain is built from TRBV28 and TRBJ2-7; possibly TRBD2 for D (8 bases). CDR1 is MDHEN and CDR2 is SYDVKM in the germline V gene. V lost 7 bases and J lost 1, with 20 bases in between. The CDR3 has 16 amino acids. CDR3 amino acids: CASTPREGAISYEQYF. In DNA, the CDR3 is TGTGCCAGCACCCCCCGGGAGGGGGCCATATCCTACGAGCAGTACTTC.

The chain has TRBV30 and TRBJ1-5; D remains unclear. The CDR3 consists of 16 residues. Germline V gene sequence: CDR1 GTSNPN, CDR2 SVGIG (reference sequence). Trimming cost V 0 bases and J 5 bases, with 17 bases left between them. CDR3 sequence reads: CAWSVSPPGSHQPQHF. CDR3 DNA sequence: TGTGCCTGGAGTGTATCCCCTCCCGGCAGCCATCAGCCCCAGCATTTT. The entire variable domain, with the rest obtained from reference TRBV30 and TRBJ1-5, is as follows: SQTIHQWPATLVQPVGSPLSLECTVEGTSNPNLYWYRQAAGRGLQLLFYSVGIGQISSEVPQNLSASRPQDRQFILSSKKLLLSDSGFYLCAWSVSPPGSHQPQHFGDGTRLSIL.

This sequence joins TRBV28 and TRBJ1-5; possibly TRBD1 for D (6 bases). The germline CDR1 and CDR2 sequences are MDHEN and SYDVKM. Between the trimmed V and J ends, which lost 4 bases and 0 bases, there was a span of 16 bases. This CDR3 is 17 amino acids long. This chain's CDR3 is CASSSIGAGVSNQPQHF. The CDR3 DNA reads as TGTGCCAGCAGTTCGATCGGGGCAGGGGTTAGCAATCAGCCCCAGCATTTT.

The genes are TRBV9 and TRBJ2-7; 13 bases fit TRBD2. In germline, CDR1 is SGDLS, CDR2 YYNGEE. Trimming cost V 4 bases and J 7 bases; bases outside gene matches: 8. CDR3 length: 15 residues. The CDR3 spells CASSPDGLAGDEQYF. The CDR3 DNA is TGTGCCAGCAGCCCGGATGGACTAGCGGGAGATGAGCAGTACTTC.

The chain employs TRBV6-5 and TRBJ1-2, with 8 bases identical to TRBD1. The CDR3 covers 14 residues. CDR1 MNHEY and CDR2 SVGAGI come from the germline V gene. The V and J ends lost 7 bases and 4 bases, in that order; junction bases with no gene match: 8. The CDR3 protein is CASTRTGILYGYTF. CDR3 nucleotide sequence: TGTGCCAGCACTAGGACAGGGATCCTCTATGGCTACACCTTC.

The rearrangement uses TRBV5-4 and TRBJ1-3, with a tentative D call TRBD1 (5 bases). The V and J ends lost 3 bases and 0 bases respectively, with 10 bases between them. The CDR3 spans 15 residues. Germline V CDR1 and CDR2: SGHNT, YYREEE (reference sequence). This CDR3 is CASSSRDGSGNTIYF. CDR3 DNA sequence: TGTGCCAGCAGCTCAAGGGACGGCTCTGGAAACACCATATATTTT.